This T cell receptor (beta chain) was profiled in a study of T-cell reconstitution after alpha-beta-depleted transplantation in children. The CDR3 has 17 amino acids. Losses at the gene ends were 5 bases for V and 4 bases for J; bases not matched to a gene: 16. Germline loops: CDR1 SEHNR, CDR2 FQNEAQ (reference sequence). Unique molecular identifiers tagged the TCRbeta library. One entry per CDR3 protein results from TCRdb running MiXCR on the PCR reads. The table shows 600,000 to 700,000 distinct CDR3 sequences, with around a sixth occurring only once. The sequencing here drew on PBMCs from the stem cell graft donor, taken from the stem cell graft. This clonotype was sampled from a human donor who donated a stem cell graft to a child with acute myeloid leukemia. The gene calls are TRBV7-9 and TRBJ2-5, with 7 bases that match TRBD1. The CDR3 DNA is TGTGCCAGCAGCCCCGGGACAGACTTTGAGGGGGCAGAGACCCAGTACTTC. Protein product: CASSPGTDFEGAETQYF. Variable domain in full (rest from reference TRBV7-9 and TRBJ2-5): DTGVSQNPRHKITKRGQNVTFRCDPISEHNRLYWYRQTLGQGPEFLTYFQNEAQLEKSRLLSDRFSAERPKGSFSTLEIQRTEQGDSAMYLCASSPGTDFEGAETQYFGPGTRLLVL.